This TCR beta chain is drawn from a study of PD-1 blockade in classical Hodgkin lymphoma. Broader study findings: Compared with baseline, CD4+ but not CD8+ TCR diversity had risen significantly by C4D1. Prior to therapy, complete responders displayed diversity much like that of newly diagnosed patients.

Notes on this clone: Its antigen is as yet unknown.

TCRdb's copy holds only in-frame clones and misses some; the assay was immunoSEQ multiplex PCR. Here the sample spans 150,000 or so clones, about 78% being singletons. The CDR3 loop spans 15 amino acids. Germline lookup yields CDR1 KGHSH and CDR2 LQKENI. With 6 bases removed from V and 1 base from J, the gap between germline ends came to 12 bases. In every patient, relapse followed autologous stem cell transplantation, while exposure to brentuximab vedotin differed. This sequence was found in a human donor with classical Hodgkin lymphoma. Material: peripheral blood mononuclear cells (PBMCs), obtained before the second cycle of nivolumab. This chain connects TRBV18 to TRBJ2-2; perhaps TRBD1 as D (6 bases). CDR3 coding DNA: TGTGCCAGCTCGTCGGGACATCTGAACACCGGGGAGCTGTTTTTT. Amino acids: CASSSGHLNTGELFF.